These 4 T cell receptor beta chains share one sample of origin, sequenced in a study of cytomegalovirus exposure and HLA in healthy donors. This PCR relied on a set of 60 Vbeta primers and 13 Jbeta primers. Some clones are missing from TCRdb's copy, which holds only in-frame ones; the method was immunoSEQ multiplex PCR. The sample lists around 130,000 clones, roughly three fifths occurring once. The sample was PBMCs. The receptor source for this set is a man younger than 35 in good health and CMV-seronegative.

The gene calls are TRBV5-1 and TRBJ1-6; TRBD1 matches at 9 bases. This CDR3 has 16 amino acids. Germline CDR1 SGHRS, CDR2 YFSETQ. V was pared by 1 base and J by 8 bases, with 7 bases of the junction left unmatched. CDR3 coding DNA: TGCGCCAGCAGCTTGTTAACCCGACAGGGGGATTCACCCCTCCACTTT. The encoded protein is CASSLLTRQGDSPLHF.

This sequence joins TRBV7-9 and TRBJ1-1; D gene ambiguous. Trimming left V 0 bases short and J 6 bases short, with 14 bases between. CDR1 is SEHNR, CDR2 FQNEAQ, per germline (reference sequence). This CDR3 has 15 amino acids. CDR3 DNA: TGTGCCAGCAGCTTAGCGATGAGTGAGGAAGCTGAAGCTTTCTTT. Its translation is CASSLAMSEEAEAFF.

The chain couples TRBV19 to TRBJ2-3; D gene unclear. Deletions cut 5 bases from V and 5 bases from J, with 5 bases between. Germline values: CDR1 LNHDA, CDR2 SQIVND (reference sequence). There are 11 residues in the CDR3. The CDR3 spells CASSSIDTQYF. CDR3 sequence (DNA): TGTGCCAGTAGTTCTATAGATACGCAGTATTTT.

V gene TRBV9 combines with J gene TRBJ1-1; D not resolved. The V end was cut by 0 bases, the J end by 1 base, with 25 bases between. Germline values: CDR1 SGDLS, CDR2 YYNGEE. The CDR3 is 20 amino acids. The CDR3 nucleotides are TGTGCCAGCAGCGTAGTAGGTTCGGGAGTGGGAACCGCGGGGAACACTGAAGCTTTCTTT. Its translation: CASSVVGSGVGTAGNTEAFF. The whole variable domain, remainder taken from reference TRBV9 and TRBJ1-1, is DSGVTQTPKHLITATGQRVTLRCSPRSGDLSVYWYQQSLDQGLQFLIQYYNGEERAKGNILERFSAQQFPDLHSELNLSSLELGDSALYFCASSVVGSGVGTAGNTEAFFGQGTRLTVV.